The T cell receptor beta chain described here comes from a study of response to subunit inactivated influenza vaccine (dated by TCRdb to 2016 to 2019). For the study in its entirety: To follow how T cells responded to a trivalent subunit inactivated influenza vaccine, the researchers relied on deep quantitative profiling of the T cell receptor repertoire.

Of note for this clonotype: The antigen it recognizes is unknown. There are no base qualities to consult, and no much larger clone falls within one base.

Libraries were prepared through RT-PCR. TCRdb shows the sequencer as Illumina HiSeq 2500. TCRdb reworked the public reads: Q25 trimming with fastp, MiXCR clone assembly, productive beta chains retained. Identical CDR3 proteins give one entry, which carries the most common genes and DNA. This sample gives some 550,000 distinct CDR3 sequences in total; around 25% of them show up just once. 2.5% to 3.5% of the sample rests with the top ten. Measured from the cysteine to the phenylalanine, the CDR3 is 15 residues long. Only the CDR3 DNA stays, 45 bases, in frame from base 1. CDR1 SGHRS and CDR2 YFSETQ are derived from the germline V gene. After removal of 4 bases from V and 5 bases from J, the junction retains 10 bases not matched to a gene. Results and caveats for the whole study, not just this receptor: The authors suggested that each seasonal influenza vaccination may recruit only a limited number of new T cells.

This same sample was also part of a study on T cells expressing NK-cell markers. The second study's authors report: TCR beta cDNA libraries were prepared using 5'RACE template switching, which introduced a universal primer site and unique molecular identifiers. TCR beta-chain repertoires were profiled in sorted CD3+CD56+NKG2C+, CD3+CD56+NKG2C- and CD3+CD56-NKG2C+ T-cell subsets from about 8 donors. Among the eight sequenced donors, only one was HCMV-seronegative, while the other seven were HCMV-seropositive. In several experiments an anti-gammadeltaTCR antibody was added to restrict sorting to alphabetaTCR-expressing T cells. In more than 5 donors, the dominant CD3+CD56+NKG2C+ clonotypes ranked among the top 10 CD8+ clonotypes, making up about 1.0-7.5% of CD8+ T cells. Those dominant clonotypes were again the most abundant among CD3+CD56-NKG2C+ cells in a few donors, at roughly 25-60.1%. Whether the expanded NKG2C-expressing T cell clones were specific for HCMV antigens remained unclear. The eight sequenced donors were randomly selected healthy volunteers, three men and five women. A commercial ELISA kit detecting HCMV-specific IgG in serum was used to determine HCMV serostatus. Peripheral blood mononuclear cells were isolated from blood by Ficoll density gradient centrifugation. Magnetic immunoseparation with Miltenyi isolation kits was used to isolate CD4+ and CD8+ T cells from PBMC. cDNA synthesis was primed from the TCR beta constant segment, followed by two successive PCR amplification steps. Illumina HiSeq 2000/2500, MiSeq or NextSeq was used to sequence libraries as 2 x 150 bp reads. MIGEC was used to demultiplex reads and group the reads by UMI, and MiTCR was used to assemble and quantify clonotypes. Only TCR cDNA sequences supported by at least two reads were kept to exclude erroneous sequences. The tcR package was used for downstream repertoire analysis, with clonotypes matched between fractions based on CDR3 nucleotide sequence plus V segment. VDJmatch was used to annotate antigen specificity against VDJdb, with one amino acid substitution in CDR3 allowed.

Recombination joined TRBV5-1 with TRBJ2-3, and 7 junction bases match TRBD1. Sequencing was performed on CD4+ T cells sorted from PBMCs, taken roughly 12 days after vaccination. The source is a middle-aged man who received an inactivated influenza vaccine. Donor details come from another sample of the same person, matched by shared clones. The DNA sequence is as follows: TGCGCCAGCAGCAGGGGGCGTCCGGGGAAAGATACGCAGTATTTT. Its product reads: CASSRGRPGKDTQYF. Beyond the CDR3, the reference TRBV5-1 and TRBJ2-3 genes provide the residues; the full variable domain reads: KAGVTQTPRYLIKTRGQQVTLSCSPISGHRSVSWYQQTPGQGLQFLFEYFSETQRNKGNFPGRFSGRQFSNSRSEMNVSTLELGDSALYLCASSRGRPGKDTQYFGPGTRLTVL.